The 12 T cell receptor beta chains reported below all come from one sample, sequenced in a study of shared clonotypes between healthy human individuals (dated by TCRdb to the early 2020s). CD8 naive samples consisted of CD45RO-negative cells that were positively selected for CCR7, yielding a CD45RA+CCR7+ population without TemRA cells. Library preparation used the immunoSEQ multiplex PCR assay. TCRdb's version of the immuneACCESS table is confined to in-frame rearrangements and falls short of the full clone set. An unresolved V gene accounts for under half of the shortfall where checked; the remainder is of unknown origin. Across this sample there are about 820,000 clones, with almost 95% seen only once. About 25% of the sample belongs to the ten largest clones. Sequencing was carried out using naive CD8+ T cells sorted from blood. The label giving this sample's cell subset or site can be read as: CD45RA+CCR7+. Every receptor here comes from a young man in good health.

This clone was observed a single time. This rearrangement joins TRBV2 to TRBJ1-1; no clear D gene. This CDR3 has 16 amino acids. Deletions cut 6 bases from V and 0 bases from J, with 17 bases between. Germline CDR1 SNHLY, CDR2 FYNNEI. DNA for the CDR3: TGTGCCAGCAGCTTGCCTTATGGCGGCATGAACACTGAAGCTTTCTTT. This codes for CASSLPYGGMNTEAFF. Using reference TRBV2 and TRBJ1-1 for the parts outside the CDR3, the full variable domain is EPEVTQTPSHQVTQMGQEVILRCVPISNHLYFYWYRQILGQKVEFLVSFYNNEISEKSEIFDDQFSVERPDGSNFTLKIRSTKLEDSAMYFCASSLPYGGMNTEAFFGQGTRLTVV.

This chain uses TRBV10-2 with TRBJ2-7; TRBD2 is a possible D gene (6 bases). Deletions cut 6 bases from V and 0 bases from J, with 15 bases between. The CDR3 length is 15 residues. Germline lookup yields CDR1 WSHSY and CDR2 SAAADI. DNA for the CDR3: TGCGCCAGCAGCCTAGCGCAAGGGACCTCCTACGAGCAGTACTTC. Residues: CASSLAQGTSYEQYF.

CDR3 protein: CASSQGLSSYNEQFF. The CDR3 coding sequence is TGTGCCAGCAGCCAAGGACTAAGCTCCTACAATGAGCAGTTCTTC. This sequence joins TRBV14 and TRBJ2-1; tentatively, D is TRBD2 (5 bases). Trimming took off 1 base at V and 0 bases at J, with 7 bases between the two ends. Per the germline V gene, CDR1 is SGHDN and CDR2 is FVKESK. This CDR3 contains 15 residues.

This clone was seen only once. This sequence joins TRBV28 and TRBJ2-5; 9 bases fit TRBD1. Trimming removed 8 bases from V and 2 bases from J; junction bases left unmatched: 9. Germline V gene lookup returns CDR1 MDHEN and CDR2 SYDVKM. CDR3 length equals 15 residues. The CDR3 here is CASEYRQGVQETQYF. The CDR3 DNA follows: TGTGCCAGCGAATACAGACAGGGGGTACAAGAGACCCAGTACTTC.

The chain links TRBV23-1 to TRBJ2-4, with 9 positions matching TRBD2. TRBV23-1 is treated as an ORF (open reading frame) with a function not yet certain. Germline trimming cut 0 bases from V and 4 bases from J; bases unmatched to any gene: 10. This CDR3 region has 18 residues. The CDR3 loop reads CASSQSGGSGGEKNIQYF. The CDR3, as DNA: TGCGCCAGCAGTCAATCCGGGGGTAGCGGGGGCGAAAAAAACATTCAGTACTTC.

This clone was seen just once. The V and J genes are TRBV5-6 and TRBJ2-1, with 8 nucleotides matching TRBD1. CDR3 size: 18 residues. V was clipped by 0 bases and J by 2 bases; unmatched bases: 10. Germline-derived CDR1 and CDR2 are SGHDT and YYEEEE. The CDR3 DNA is TGTGCCAGCAGCTTGGGGAGACCCGGGACAGGCCCCTACAATGAGCAGTTCTTC. The encoded protein is CASSLGRPGTGPYNEQFF.

The chain combines TRBV28 with TRBJ2-7, with a weak D call TRBD2 (6 bases). This CDR3 has 16 residues. Trimming cost V 8 bases and J 0 bases, with 20 bases left between them. In germline, CDR1 is MDHEN, CDR2 SYDVKM. The CDR3 coding sequence is TGTGCCAGCGGCGCCGGGGGACCCTTATTCTCCTACGAGCAGTACTTC. Translation: CASGAGGPLFSYEQYF.

This chain links TRBV7-2 with TRBJ2-3; D unclear. V dropped 0 bases and J dropped 2 bases, with 3 bases sitting between them. There are 13 residues in the CDR3. Germline V gene lookup returns CDR1 SGHTA and CDR2 FQGNSA. CDR3 DNA sequence: TGTGCCAGCAGCTTAGCTGTCACAGATACGCAGTATTTT. Its translation is CASSLAVTDTQYF. Full variable domain (remainder filled in from reference TRBV7-2 and TRBJ2-3): GAGVSQSPSNKVTEKGKDVELRCDPISGHTALYWYRQSLGQGLEFLIYFQGNSAPDKSGLPSDRFSAERTGGSVSTLTIQRTQQEDSAVYLCASSLAVTDTQYFGPGTRLTVL.

V usage is TRBV7-9 and J usage is TRBJ2-7, with D maybe TRBD2 (6 bases). V shed 3 bases and J shed 0 bases, with 12 bases lying between them. Looked up from germline, CDR1 is SEHNR and CDR2 is FQNEAQ (reference sequence). This CDR3 region has 15 residues. CDR3 DNA sequence: TGTGCCAGCAGCTTTGATCAGGGAGGCTCCTACGAGCAGTACTTC. Its translation: CASSFDQGGSYEQYF.

This clone appeared once. The CDR3 sequence is CASSLDRGDEQYF. The CDR3 DNA follows: TGTGCCAGCAGCTTAGACAGGGGGGACGAGCAGTACTTC. This chain links TRBV7-9 with TRBJ2-7; the match to TRBD1 covers 8 bases. In germline, CDR1 is SEHNR, CDR2 FQNEAQ (reference sequence). There are 13 residues in the CDR3. With V trimmed by 1 base and J by 5 bases, 1 base remained unmatched.

CDR3 nucleotide sequence: TGTGCCAGCACCAGGCGGGGGCAAGATACGCAGTATTTT. As protein: CASTRRGQDTQYF. V and J are TRBV27 and TRBJ2-3; TRBD2 might be the D (7 bases). Germline CDR1 reads MNHEY; CDR2 reads SMNVEV (reference sequence). The V gene lost 7 bases and the J gene lost 5 bases, with 13 bases spanning the gap. The length of the CDR3 is 13 residues.

This clone was observed a single time. This chain uses TRBV19 with TRBJ2-7; TRBD2 matches at 10 bases. The CDR3 is made up of 18 amino acids. The V gene's germline CDR1 is LNHDA and CDR2 SQIVND (reference sequence). V trimming: 5 bases; J trimming: 4 bases; junction bases outside the gene matches: 17. The chain's CDR3 is CASSPHPNSGRNPYEQYF. As DNA, the CDR3 is TGTGCCAGTAGTCCACACCCCAATAGCGGGAGGAACCCGTACGAGCAGTACTTC.